This note documents a single T cell receptor (beta chain) sequence. This CDR3 has 14 amino acids. CDR1 is LNHDA, CDR2 SQIVND, per germline (reference sequence). V was pared by 6 bases and J by 4 bases, with 12 bases between. This sample is part of a study of shared clonotypes between healthy human individuals. Data came from immunoSEQ multiplex PCR; TCRdb stores just in-frame clones and leaves some out. The table lists around 2.1 million clones, around 95% of them singletons. The chain is built from TRBV19 and TRBJ2-2; TRBD1 might be the D (6 bases). This TCR derives from a man younger than 35 in good health. The sample consisted of naive CD4+ T cells sorted from blood. The subset here: CD45RA+ positively selected. The CDR3 bases are TGTGCCAGTAGCCCGGACAGACTCACCGGGGAGCTGTTTTTT. Its translation: CASSPDRLTGELFF.